These 6 T cell receptor beta chains originate from one sample sequenced in a study of identical twins. MiXCR, run by TCRdb on the 5' RACE reads, gives a single entry per CDR3 protein. This table holds around 240,000 distinct CDR3 sequences, about 7% found once. The same sample was also used in a study of yellow fever vaccine responses in identical twins.

The material sequenced was memory (CD45RO+) T cells sorted from blood. The receptors derive from a woman between 18 and 29 years old in good health.

This clonotype was counted a few times. The genes are TRBV6-1 and TRBJ1-4; 7 bases map to TRBD1. J was trimmed by 8 bases and V by 3 bases; bases with no gene match: 9. Germline V gene data show CDR1 as MNHNS and CDR2 as SASEGT. The CDR3 consists of 15 residues. The CDR3 is CASSDPTGFREKLFF. The CDR3 bases are TGTGCCAGCAGTGACCCGACAGGGTTTAGGGAAAAACTGTTTTTT.

The chain links TRBV2 to TRBJ2-7, with a tentative D call TRBD2 (5 bases). Trimming left V 6 bases short and J 6 bases short, with 15 bases between. This CDR3 region has 13 residues. Germline-derived CDR1 and CDR2 are SNHLY and FYNNEI. The CDR3 protein is CASRPDREGEQYV. DNA for the CDR3: TGTGCCAGCAGACCCGACCGGGAAGGCGAGCAGTACGTC.

In this sample, this clonotype turned up many times. V is TRBV10-3 and J is TRBJ2-2; 8 positions agree with TRBD2. The CDR3 spans 12 residues. Germline V gene sequence: CDR1 ENHRY, CDR2 SYGVKD. V shed 10 bases, J shed 8 bases, and the junction held 6 bases outside the gene matches. The CDR3 DNA reads TGTGCCACCACAGCGGGGGTTGGGGAGCTGTTTTTT. As protein: CATTAGVGELFF.

This clonotype has at least ten counts. This chain uses TRBV2 with TRBJ2-4; 7 nucleotides agree with TRBD2. There are 15 residues in the CDR3. Trimming took 6 bases from V and 7 from J; bases not matched to a gene: 12. Per germline, CDR1 SNHLY and CDR2 FYNNEI. The CDR3 is CASRDLAGVRNIQYF. The CDR3, as DNA: TGTGCCAGCAGGGATCTTGCGGGAGTTCGGAACATTCAGTACTTC.

The chain carries TRBV5-1 and TRBJ1-1; D ambiguous. Trimming took off 4 bases at V and 5 bases at J, with 12 bases between the two ends. Germline lookup yields CDR1 SGHRS and CDR2 YFSETQ. CDR3 length equals 13 residues. The CDR3 region is CASSPLVGTEAFF. CDR3 sequence (DNA): TGCGCCAGCAGCCCCCTTGTAGGTACTGAAGCTTTCTTT.

This clonotype was seen repeatedly, ten times or more. The rearrangement uses TRBV6-1 and TRBJ2-7, with 13 positions matching TRBD2. In germline, CDR1 is MNHNS, CDR2 SASEGT. This CDR3 is 18 amino acids long. Trimming took 6 bases from V and 3 from J; bases not matched to a gene: 14. The CDR3 loop is CASSGGLAGAGNLYEQYF. The DNA of the CDR3 is TGTGCCAGCAGCGGCGGACTAGCGGGAGCCGGTAATCTCTACGAGCAGTACTTC.